This paragraph reports one TCR beta chain. The record originates from a study of blood T cell repertoires in COVID-19. Study in general: Sources were T cells, B-cell-depleted T cells, or PBMCs; the material itself was cDNA or gDNA.

This CDR3 is built from 14 residues. From germline, CDR1 is SQVTM and CDR2 ANQGSEA. Trimming cost V 4 bases and J 7 bases; bases outside gene matches: 13. Study processing details: By means of reference gene primer amplification, nucleated cell counts were estimated. Clones were sequenced by immunoSEQ multiplex PCR, and TCRdb holds only the in-frame ones, with some missing. That table gives V, J and clone size, and the DNA gave D and trimming. Of fewer than 75,000 clones listed, roughly nine tenths were seen once; the top ten hold roughly 4%. This receptor was identified in a man in his fifties or sixties with active COVID-19. This rearrangement joins TRBV29-1 to TRBJ2-7, with 7 nucleotides matching TRBD2. Material: peripheral blood. For the CDR3, the DNA is TGCAGCGTTGCCTTTCTAGCGGAGGGCTCAGAGCAGTACTTC. Translated: CSVAFLAEGSEQYF.